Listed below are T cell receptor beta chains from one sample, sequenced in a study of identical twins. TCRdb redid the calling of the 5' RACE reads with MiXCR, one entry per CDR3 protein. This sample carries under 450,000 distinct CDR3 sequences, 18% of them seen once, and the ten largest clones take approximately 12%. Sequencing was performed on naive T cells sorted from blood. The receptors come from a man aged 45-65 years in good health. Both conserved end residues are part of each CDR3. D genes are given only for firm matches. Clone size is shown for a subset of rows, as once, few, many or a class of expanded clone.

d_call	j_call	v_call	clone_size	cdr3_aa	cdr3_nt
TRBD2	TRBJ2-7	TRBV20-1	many	CSAGKSGGGYEQYF	TGCAGTGCTGGAAAGAGCGGGGGGGGTTACGAGCAGTACTTC
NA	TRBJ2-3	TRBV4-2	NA	CASSQEDERDTQYF	TGTGCCAGCAGCCAAGAAGATGAACGGGATACGCAGTATTTT
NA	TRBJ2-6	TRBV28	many	CASRYGTANVLTF	TGTGCCAGCAGATACGGGACGGCCAACGTCCTGACTTTC
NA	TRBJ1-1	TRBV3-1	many	CASTPAGTMNTEAFF	TGTGCCAGCACCCCCGCAGGGACCATGAACACTGAAGCTTTCTTT
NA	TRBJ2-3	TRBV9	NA	CASSAEAGHTTDTQYF	TGTGCCAGCAGCGCAGAAGCAGGACACACCACAGATACGCAGTATTTT
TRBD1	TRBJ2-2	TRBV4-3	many	CASSRSHRDRYTGELFF	TGCGCCAGCAGCCGTAGTCACCGGGACAGGTATACCGGGGAGCTGTTTTTT
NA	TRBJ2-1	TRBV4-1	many	CASRGGGLFEYEQFF	TGCGCCAGCAGGGGCGGCGGGCTCTTTGAGTATGAGCAGTTCTTC
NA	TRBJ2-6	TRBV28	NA	CASNVGGSYTGANVLTF	TGTGCCAGCAACGTTGGGGGGTCCTATACTGGGGCCAACGTCCTGACTTTC
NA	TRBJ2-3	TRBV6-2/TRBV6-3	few	CASSSAGRIITDTQYF	TGTGCCAGCAGCTCAGCTGGACGGATTATCACAGATACGCAGTATTTT
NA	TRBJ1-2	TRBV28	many	CASSPTGARTVGWGYTF	TGTGCCAGCAGTCCGACGGGGGCGCGAACGGTGGGATGGGGCTACACCTTC
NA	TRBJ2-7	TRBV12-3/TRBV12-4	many	CASTRGGYGAYEQYF	TGTGCCAGCACCCGGGGAGGATATGGAGCCTACGAGCAGTACTTC
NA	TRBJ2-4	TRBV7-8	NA	CASSYGRDHDIQYF	TGTGCCAGCAGCTATGGAAGGGACCATGACATTCAGTACTTC
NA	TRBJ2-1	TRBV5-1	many	CASSLEGNEQFF	TGCGCCAGCAGCTTGGAGGGGAATGAGCAGTTCTTC
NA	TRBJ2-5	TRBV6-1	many	CASSRNGVRETQYF	TGTGCCAGCAGCCGCAACGGGGTCCGAGAGACCCAGTACTTC
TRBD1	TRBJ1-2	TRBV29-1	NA	CSVESGTGNGYTF	TGCAGCGTTGAAAGCGGGACAGGAAATGGCTACACCTTC
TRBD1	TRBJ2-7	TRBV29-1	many	CSAQGGQGGYEQYF	TGCAGCGCCCAAGGGGGACAGGGAGGGTACGAGCAGTACTTC
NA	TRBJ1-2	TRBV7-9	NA	CASSADITEHYGYTF	TGTGCCAGCAGCGCGGACATCACCGAGCACTATGGCTACACCTTC
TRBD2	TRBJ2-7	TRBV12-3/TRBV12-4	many	CASSWTSGRYEQYF	TGTGCCAGCAGTTGGACTAGCGGGAGGTACGAGCAGTACTTC
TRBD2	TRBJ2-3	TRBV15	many	CATSRVLLAGDTQYF	TGTGCCACCAGCAGAGTGCTCCTAGCGGGGGATACGCAGTATTTT
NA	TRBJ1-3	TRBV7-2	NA	CASSSLTGNTIYF	TGTGCCAGCAGTTCGCTGACAGGAAACACCATATATTTT
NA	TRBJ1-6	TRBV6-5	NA	CASSYSARGSYNSPLHF	TGTGCCAGCAGTTACTCTGCGAGGGGCTCCTATAATTCACCCCTCCACTTT
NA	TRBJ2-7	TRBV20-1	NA	CSASRSGSYEQYF	TGCAGTGCTAGTCGTTCGGGGAGCTACGAGCAGTACTTC
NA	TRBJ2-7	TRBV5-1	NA	CASSLGGGLTYEQYF	TGCGCCAGCAGCTTGGGAGGGGGGCTCACCTACGAGCAGTACTTC
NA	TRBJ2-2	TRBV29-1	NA	CSVVASPANTGELFF	TGCAGCGTTGTCGCCAGCCCCGCGAACACCGGGGAGCTGTTTTTT
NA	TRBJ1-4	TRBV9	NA	CASSVEATNEKLFF	TGTGCCAGCAGCGTAGAAGCAACTAATGAAAAACTGTTTTTT
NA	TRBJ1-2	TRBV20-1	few	CRGREDGYTF	TGCAGGGGGCGCGAGGATGGCTACACCTTC
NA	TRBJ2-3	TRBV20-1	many	CSVGVRTDTQYF	TGCAGTGTAGGGGTTCGCACAGATACGCAGTATTTT
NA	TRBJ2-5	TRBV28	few	CASSPTGPLWYQETQYF	TGTGCCAGCAGTCCGACAGGACCGCTTTGGTACCAAGAGACCCAGTACTTC
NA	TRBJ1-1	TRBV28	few	CASNLSGSSTEAFF	TGTGCCAGCAACCTTTCCGGGTCGAGCACTGAAGCTTTCTTT